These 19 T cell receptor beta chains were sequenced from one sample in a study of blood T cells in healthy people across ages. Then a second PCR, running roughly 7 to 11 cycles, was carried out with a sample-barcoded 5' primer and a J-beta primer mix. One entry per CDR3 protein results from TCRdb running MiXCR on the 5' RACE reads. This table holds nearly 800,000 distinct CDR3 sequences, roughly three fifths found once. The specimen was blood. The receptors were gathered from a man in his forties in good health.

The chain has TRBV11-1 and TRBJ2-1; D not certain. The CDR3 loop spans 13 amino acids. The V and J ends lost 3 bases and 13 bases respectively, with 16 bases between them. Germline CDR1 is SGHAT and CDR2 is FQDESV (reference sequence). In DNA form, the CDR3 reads TGTGCCAGCAGCTTCGGCCCACAAGAGACCCAGTTCTTC. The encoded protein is CASSFGPQETQFF. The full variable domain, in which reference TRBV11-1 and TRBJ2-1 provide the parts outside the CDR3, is EAEVAQSPRYKITEKSQAVAFWCDPISGHATLYWYRQILGQGPELLVQFQDESVVDDSQLPKDRFSAERLKGVDSTLKIQPAELGDSAMYLCASSFGPQETQFFGPGTRLTVL.

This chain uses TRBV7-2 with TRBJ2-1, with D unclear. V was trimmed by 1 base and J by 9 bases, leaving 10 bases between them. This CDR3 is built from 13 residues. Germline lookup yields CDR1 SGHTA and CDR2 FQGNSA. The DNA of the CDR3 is TGTGCCAGCAGCTTAGGAGTAGCCCGTGAGCAGTTCTTC. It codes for CASSLGVAREQFF.

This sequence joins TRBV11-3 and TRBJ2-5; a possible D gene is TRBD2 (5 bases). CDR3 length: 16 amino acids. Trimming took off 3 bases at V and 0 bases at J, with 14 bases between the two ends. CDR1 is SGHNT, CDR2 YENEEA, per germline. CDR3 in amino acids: CASSFLAGKYQETQYF. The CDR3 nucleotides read TGTGCCAGCAGCTTCCTAGCCGGGAAGTACCAAGAGACCCAGTACTTC.

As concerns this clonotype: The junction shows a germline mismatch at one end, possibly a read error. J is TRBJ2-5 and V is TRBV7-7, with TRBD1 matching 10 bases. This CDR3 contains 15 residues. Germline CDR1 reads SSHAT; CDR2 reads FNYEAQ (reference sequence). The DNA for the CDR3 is TGTGCTAGCAGCTTAGGGACAGGGGACTACAATGAGCAGTACTTC. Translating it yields CASSLGTGDYNEQYF.

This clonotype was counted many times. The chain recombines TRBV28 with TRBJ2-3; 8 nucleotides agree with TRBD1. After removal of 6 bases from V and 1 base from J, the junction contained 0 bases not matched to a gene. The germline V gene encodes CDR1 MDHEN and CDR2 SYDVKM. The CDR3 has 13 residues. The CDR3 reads CASRTGGTDTQYF. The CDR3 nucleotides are TGTGCCAGCAGGACAGGGGGCACAGATACGCAGTATTTT.

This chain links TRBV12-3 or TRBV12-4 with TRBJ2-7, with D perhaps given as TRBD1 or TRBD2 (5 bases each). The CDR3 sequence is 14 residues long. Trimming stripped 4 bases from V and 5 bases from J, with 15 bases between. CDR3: CASSWGEQADEQYF. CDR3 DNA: TGTGCCAGCAGTTGGGGAGAACAGGCAGACGAGCAGTACTTC.

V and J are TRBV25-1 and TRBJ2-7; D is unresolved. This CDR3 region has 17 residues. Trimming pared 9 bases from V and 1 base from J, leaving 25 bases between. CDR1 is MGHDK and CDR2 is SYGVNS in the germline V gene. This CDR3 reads CASGYNLDRSVSYEQYF. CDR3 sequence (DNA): TGTGCCAGTGGGTACAACTTGGACCGTAGTGTGTCCTACGAGCAGTACTTC.

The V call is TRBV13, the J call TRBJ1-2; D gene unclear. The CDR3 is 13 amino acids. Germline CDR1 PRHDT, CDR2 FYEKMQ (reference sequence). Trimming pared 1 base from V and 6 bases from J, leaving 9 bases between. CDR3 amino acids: CASSLDPGNGYTF. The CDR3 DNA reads TGTGCCAGCAGCTTAGATCCTGGGAATGGCTACACCTTC.

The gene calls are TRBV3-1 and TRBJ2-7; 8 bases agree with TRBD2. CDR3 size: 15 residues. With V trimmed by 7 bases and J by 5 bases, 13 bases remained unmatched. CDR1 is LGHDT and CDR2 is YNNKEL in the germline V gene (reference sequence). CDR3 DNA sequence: TGTGCCAGCAACGACCCGGGACTAGTGTCAAACGAGCAGTACTTC. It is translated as CASNDPGLVSNEQYF.

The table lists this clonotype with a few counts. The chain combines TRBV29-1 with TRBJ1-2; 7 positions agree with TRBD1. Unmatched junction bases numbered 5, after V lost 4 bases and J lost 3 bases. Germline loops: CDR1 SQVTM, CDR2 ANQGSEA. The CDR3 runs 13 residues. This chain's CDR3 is CSVGQGDDYGYTF. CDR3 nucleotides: TGCAGCGTTGGACAGGGCGATGACTATGGCTACACCTTC.

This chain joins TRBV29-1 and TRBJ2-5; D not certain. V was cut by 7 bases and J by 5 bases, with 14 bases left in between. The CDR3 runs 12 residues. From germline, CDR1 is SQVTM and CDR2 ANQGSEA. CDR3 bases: TGCAGCGGACGACTGGGTTTGGAGACCCAGTACTTC. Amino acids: CSGRLGLETQYF.

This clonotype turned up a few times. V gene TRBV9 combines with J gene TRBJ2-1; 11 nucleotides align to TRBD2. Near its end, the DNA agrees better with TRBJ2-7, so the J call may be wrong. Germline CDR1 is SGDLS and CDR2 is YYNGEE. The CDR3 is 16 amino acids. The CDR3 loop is CASSLVGLAEYNEQYF. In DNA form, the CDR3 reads TGTGCCAGCAGCCTGGTGGGACTAGCGGAATACAATGAGCAGTACTTC.

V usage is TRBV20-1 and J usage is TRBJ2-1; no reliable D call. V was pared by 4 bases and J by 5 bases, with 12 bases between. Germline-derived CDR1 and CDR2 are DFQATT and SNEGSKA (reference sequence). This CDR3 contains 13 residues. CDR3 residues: CSAINSQNNEQFF. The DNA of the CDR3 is TGCAGTGCTATCAACAGCCAAAACAATGAGCAGTTCTTC.

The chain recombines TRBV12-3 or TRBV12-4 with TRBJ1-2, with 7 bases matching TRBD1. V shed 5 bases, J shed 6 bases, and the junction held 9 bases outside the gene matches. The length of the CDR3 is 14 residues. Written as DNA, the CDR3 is TGTGCCAGCAGTCTACAGACAGGGATGGATGGCTACACCTTC. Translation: CASSLQTGMDGYTF.

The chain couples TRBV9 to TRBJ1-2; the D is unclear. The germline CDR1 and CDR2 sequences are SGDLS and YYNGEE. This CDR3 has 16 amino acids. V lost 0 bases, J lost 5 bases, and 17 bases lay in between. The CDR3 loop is CASSVDPSPSGYGYTF. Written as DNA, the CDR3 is TGTGCCAGCAGCGTAGACCCAAGCCCCTCGGGGTATGGCTACACCTTC.

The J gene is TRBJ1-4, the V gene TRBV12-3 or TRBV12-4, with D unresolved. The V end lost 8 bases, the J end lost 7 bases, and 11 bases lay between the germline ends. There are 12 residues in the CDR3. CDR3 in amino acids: CASFRRAEKLFF. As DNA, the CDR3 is TGTGCCAGCTTCCGGCGTGCTGAAAAACTGTTTTTT.

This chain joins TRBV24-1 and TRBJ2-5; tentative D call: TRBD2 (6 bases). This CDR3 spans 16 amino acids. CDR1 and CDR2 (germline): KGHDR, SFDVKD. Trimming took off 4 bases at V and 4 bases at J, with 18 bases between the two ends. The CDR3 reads CATSDPRFGGRETQYF. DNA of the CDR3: TGTGCCACCAGTGACCCGAGGTTTGGAGGGCGAGAGACCCAGTACTTC.

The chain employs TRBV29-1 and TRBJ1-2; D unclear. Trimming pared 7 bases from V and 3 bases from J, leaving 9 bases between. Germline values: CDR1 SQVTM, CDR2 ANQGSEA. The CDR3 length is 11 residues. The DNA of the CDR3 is TGCAGCGCTGCTTCGGACTATGGCTACACCTTC. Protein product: CSAASDYGYTF.

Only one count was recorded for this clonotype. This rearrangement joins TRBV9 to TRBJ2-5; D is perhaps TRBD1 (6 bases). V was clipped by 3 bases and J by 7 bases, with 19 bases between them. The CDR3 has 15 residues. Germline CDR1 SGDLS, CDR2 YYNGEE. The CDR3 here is CASSEPEQGSGTQYF. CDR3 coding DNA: TGTGCCAGCAGCGAGCCCGAACAGGGATCAGGGACCCAGTACTTC.